The 22 T cell receptor beta chains given below trace back to one sample, sequenced in a study of OX40 agonist ivuxolimab in advanced cancers. Sequencing used immunoSEQ multiplex PCR; TCRdb keeps in-frame clones, though not all of them. The sample lists more than 75,000 clones, 84% seen once, with 1% to 1.3% in the top ten. The source material was CD4+ or CD8+ T cells sorted from blood, sampled in a trial of the OX40 agonist ivuxolimab. The receptors come from an adult with an advanced solid tumor such as melanoma, head and neck, liver or kidney cancer.

Worth noting for this clone: The sample has other DNA sequences that encode this CDR3 too. The chain joins TRBV18 to TRBJ2-2; D unclear. V lost 1 base and J 4 bases, leaving 7 bases between the germline ends. This CDR3 is 14 amino acids long. Germline-derived CDR1 and CDR2 are KGHSH and LQKENI. CDR3 in DNA: TGTGCCAGCTCACCACAGGGTAGCACCGGGGAGCTGTTTTTT. Its translation is CASSPQGSTGELFF.

V and J are TRBV6-1 and TRBJ1-2; 8 positions agree with TRBD1. The CDR3 spans 13 residues. Germline-derived CDR1 and CDR2 are MNHNS and SASEGT. The V segment lost 7 bases and the J segment 3 bases; nucleotides outside the gene matches: 4. This chain's CDR3 is CASILDRDYGYTF. The CDR3, as DNA: TGTGCCAGCATCTTGGACAGGGACTATGGCTACACCTTC.

The chain combines TRBV10-3 with TRBJ2-3, with 9 bases matching TRBD2. Trimming cost V 5 bases and J 0 bases; bases outside gene matches: 6. CDR1 is ENHRY and CDR2 is SYGVKD in the germline V gene. This CDR3 has 16 amino acids. The CDR3, as DNA: TGTGCCATCAGTATAGCGGGGGACTCTAGCACAGATACGCAGTATTTT. Protein product: CAISIAGDSSTDTQYF.

This clone was recorded only once. J is TRBJ1-1 and V is TRBV21-1. TRBV21-1 is a recognized pseudogene. This CDR3 has 16 residues. CDR3 DNA: TGTGCCAGCAGCAAATTTTGGTTTGGGGTTGCCACTGAAGCTTTCTTT. Residues: CASSKFWFGVATEAFF.

This clone was seen a single time. The V and J genes are TRBV6-5 and TRBJ2-2; 7 bases fit TRBD1. The V and J ends lost 7 bases and 6 bases, in that order; junction bases with no gene match: 8. The CDR3 loop spans 14 amino acids. Germline V CDR1 and CDR2: MNHEY, SVGAGI. Here the CDR3 DNA reads TGTGCCAGCACCCTAACCCAGGGGGCCGGGGAGCTGTTTTTT. Encoded protein: CASTLTQGAGELFF.

This chain uses TRBV30 with TRBJ1-5; D gene uncertain. The germline V gene has CDR1 GTSNPN and CDR2 SVGIG (reference sequence). The CDR3 spans 13 residues. The germline V and J ends were trimmed by 1 base and 4 bases, with 8 bases remaining between them. CDR3 sequence: CAWSGGKNQPQHF. CDR3 DNA sequence: TGTGCCTGGAGTGGGGGAAAAAATCAGCCCCAGCATTTT. The full variable domain, in which reference TRBV30 and TRBJ1-5 provide the parts outside the CDR3, is SQTIHQWPATLVQPVGSPLSLECTVEGTSNPNLYWYRQAAGRGLQLLFYSVGIGQISSEVPQNLSASRPQDRQFILSSKKLLLSDSGFYLCAWSGGKNQPQHFGDGTRLSIL.

V and J are TRBV2 and TRBJ2-2, with TRBD1 matching 8 bases. CDR1 and CDR2 from the germline V gene are SNHLY and FYNNEI. The CDR3 is 15 amino acids. V shed 7 bases and J 7 bases; nucleotides not matched to a gene: 11. In DNA, the CDR3 is TGTGCCAGCACCGAGGACAGGGCCAGGGGCGGGGAGCTGTTTTTT. This translates into CASTEDRARGGELFF. The whole variable domain, remainder taken from reference TRBV2 and TRBJ2-2, is EPEVTQTPSHQVTQMGQEVILRCVPISNHLYFYWYRQILGQKVEFLVSFYNNEISEKSEIFDDQFSVERPDGSNFTLKIRSTKLEDSAMYFCASTEDRARGGELFFGEGSRLTVL.

The genes are TRBV14 and TRBJ1-1; D call uncertain. CDR1 SGHDN and CDR2 FVKESK come from the germline V gene. The ends were cut back, 1 base at V and 2 bases at J, with 11 bases in the middle. This CDR3 region has 15 residues. The chain's CDR3 is CASSQGGHPNTEAFF. In nucleotides, the CDR3 is TGTGCCAGCAGCCAAGGAGGTCACCCTAACACTGAAGCTTTCTTT. The complete variable domain, with remaining parts taken from reference TRBV14 and TRBJ1-1, reads EAGVTQFPSHSVIEKGQTVTLRCDPISGHDNLYWYRRVMGKEIKFLLHFVKESKQDESGMPNNRFLAERTGGTYSTLKVQPAELEDSGVYFCASSQGGHPNTEAFFGQGTRLTVV.

This clone was seen only a few times. This chain joins TRBV18 and TRBJ2-2; D uncertain. Germline V gives CDR1 KGHSH, CDR2 LQKENI. The CDR3 extends over 13 amino acids. V shed 2 bases and J shed 8 bases, with 9 bases lying between them. CDR3 sequence: CASSPNPKGELFF. The DNA for the CDR3 is TGTGCCAGCTCACCAAATCCCAAAGGGGAGCTGTTTTTT.

The DNA of the CDR3 is TGTGCCAGCAGTGAATCTGGGGAGGGGTATGGCTACACCTTC. As protein: CASSESGEGYGYTF. The rearrangement joins TRBV6-1 to TRBJ1-2, with D possibly being TRBD1 (5 bases). The CDR3 sequence is 14 residues long. V gave up 2 bases and J gave up 5 bases, with 12 bases separating them. From germline, CDR1 is MNHNS and CDR2 SASEGT.

J is TRBJ2-1 and V is TRBV15, with D tentatively TRBD1 or TRBD2 (5 bases each). The CDR3 is 15 amino acids. V was trimmed by 0 bases and J by 3 bases, leaving 9 bases between them. Germline assignment: CDR1 LNHNV and CDR2 YYDKDF (reference sequence). In DNA form, the CDR3 reads TGTGCCACCAGCAGAGATAAGGGGAGCTACAATGAGCAGTTCTTC. This translates into CATSRDKGSYNEQFF. Together with reference TRBV15 and TRBJ2-1, the CDR3 gives the full variable domain: DAMVIQNPRYQVTQFGKPVTLSCSQTLNHNVMYWYQQKSSQAPKLLFHYYDKDFNNEADTPDNFQSRRPNTSFCFLDIRSPGLGDTAMYLCATSRDKGSYNEQFFGPGTRLTVL.

V usage is TRBV5-6 and J usage is TRBJ1-2, with 7 bases aligning to TRBD1. Germline V gene lookup returns CDR1 SGHDT and CDR2 YYEEEE. The CDR3 totals 14 residues. V shed 4 bases and J 3 bases; nucleotides not matched to a gene: 6. The CDR3 nucleotides read TGTGCCAGCAGCACGACAGGGAGCGACTATGGCTACACCTTC. Translated, it gives CASSTTGSDYGYTF.

This clone has just one count. V gene TRBV28 combines with J gene TRBJ2-7; 10 bases match TRBD1. The CDR3 covers 15 residues. The germline V gene encodes CDR1 MDHEN and CDR2 SYDVKM. The junction had 11 bases not matched to a gene; V was cut back by 8 bases and J by 4 bases. The chain's CDR3 is CASGPPGQGIYEQYF. In DNA, the CDR3 is TGTGCCAGCGGACCTCCGGGACAGGGGATTTACGAGCAGTACTTC.

The rearrangement links TRBV11-2 to TRBJ2-7, with D possibly being TRBD1 (6 bases). The CDR3 is 14 residues long. V shed 1 base and J shed 2 bases, with 9 bases lying between them. Germline V gene sequence: CDR1 SGHAT, CDR2 FQNNGV. CDR3 nucleotides: TGTGCCAGCAGCTTAGTCAGGGGTACCTACGAGCAGTACGTC. Translating gives CASSLVRGTYEQYV.

The V call is TRBV18, the J call TRBJ1-2, with unresolved D. CDR1 and CDR2 (germline): KGHSH, LQKENI. V lost 3 bases, J lost 3 bases, and 14 bases lay in between. This CDR3 is 15 amino acids long. CDR3: CASSPLRAQDYGYTF. In DNA form, the CDR3 reads TGTGCCAGCTCACCTTTGAGGGCGCAGGACTATGGCTACACCTTC.

The rearrangement uses TRBV4-3 and TRBJ2-5; 8 nucleotides agree with TRBD2. The germline gives CDR1 LGHNA, CDR2 YSLEER. The CDR3 length is 15 residues. Germline trimming cut 8 bases from V and 3 bases from J; bases unmatched to any gene: 11. The CDR3 sequence is CASGTRPPSKETQYF. Written as DNA, the CDR3 is TGCGCCAGCGGGACTAGACCTCCATCCAAAGAGACCCAGTACTTC.

The rearrangement links TRBV6-1 to TRBJ1-6; tentative D call: TRBD1 (5 bases). Per the germline V gene, CDR1 is MNHNS and CDR2 is SASEGT. The CDR3 runs 14 residues. V was shortened by 8 bases and J by 8 bases, with 16 bases between the two germline ends. As DNA, the CDR3 is TGTGCCAGCTCGCAGGGAAGGCGGGATTCACCCCTCCACTTT. Translated: CASSQGRRDSPLHF.

This chain uses TRBV19 with TRBJ2-1; TRBD2 aligns across 11 bases. The CDR3 extends over 16 amino acids. V shed 7 bases and J 4 bases; nucleotides not matched to a gene: 9. CDR1 and CDR2 (germline): LNHDA, SQIVND (reference sequence). The CDR3 DNA follows: TGTGCCAGTAATAGTCGGGGGACTAGCGGATACAATGAGCAGTTCTTC. As protein: CASNSRGTSGYNEQFF.

CDR3 in amino acids: CASSHGQGDTEAFF. The DNA of the CDR3 is TGTGCCAGCTCACACGGACAGGGGGACACTGAAGCTTTCTTT. The rearrangement joins TRBV18 to TRBJ1-1, with 10 positions matching TRBD1. V lost 4 bases, J lost 3 bases, and 2 bases stayed unmatched. CDR3 length: 14 amino acids. CDR1 is KGHSH and CDR2 is LQKENI in the germline V gene.

J is TRBJ2-7 and V is TRBV28, with D perhaps matching TRBD1 (5 bases). The CDR3 totals 14 residues. V lost 1 base and J lost 6, with 13 bases in between. CDR1 is MDHEN, CDR2 SYDVKM, per germline. CDR3 in DNA: TGTGCCAGCAGTTTATCGGCAGGTCAGGGCGAGCAGTACTTC. It codes for CASSLSAGQGEQYF.

This clone was counted once. Here the CDR3 DNA reads TGTGCCACCAAGGGACCCAACGGGGAGACCCAGTACTTC. This encodes CATKGPNGETQYF. The chain joins TRBV7-9 to TRBJ2-5, with D possibly being TRBD1 or TRBD2 (5 bases each). V lost 10 bases and J 5 bases, leaving 17 bases between the germline ends. CDR1 SEHNR and CDR2 FQNEAQ come from the germline V gene (reference sequence). The CDR3 sequence is 13 residues long.

This clone was seen a single time. The chain combines TRBV5-5 with TRBJ1-5; no reliable D call. Per the germline V gene, CDR1 is SGHKS and CDR2 is YYEKEE (reference sequence). V lost 4 bases to trimming and J lost 9 bases, with 8 bases between them. The CDR3 is 11 residues long. DNA for the CDR3: TGTGCCAGCAGCCTAGACGGGCCCCAGCATTTT. Translating gives CASSLDGPQHF.